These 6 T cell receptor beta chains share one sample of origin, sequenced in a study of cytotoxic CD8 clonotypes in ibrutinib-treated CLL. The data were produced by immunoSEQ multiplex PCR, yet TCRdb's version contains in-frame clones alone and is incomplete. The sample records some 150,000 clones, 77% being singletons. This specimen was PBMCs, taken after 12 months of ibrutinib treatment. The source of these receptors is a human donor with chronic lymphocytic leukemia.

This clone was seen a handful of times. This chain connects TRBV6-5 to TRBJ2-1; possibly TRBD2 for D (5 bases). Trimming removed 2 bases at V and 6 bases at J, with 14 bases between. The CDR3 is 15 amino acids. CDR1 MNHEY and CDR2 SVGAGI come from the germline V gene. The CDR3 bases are TGTGCCAGCAGTTACGCGGCGGGCTACAGCAATGAGCAGTTCTTC. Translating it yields CASSYAAGYSNEQFF.

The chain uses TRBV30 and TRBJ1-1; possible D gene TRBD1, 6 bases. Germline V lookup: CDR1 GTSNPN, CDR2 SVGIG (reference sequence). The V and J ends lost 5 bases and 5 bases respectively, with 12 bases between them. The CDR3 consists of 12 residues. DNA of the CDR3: TGTGCCTGGGAACAGGGAGGGACTGAAGCTTTCTTT. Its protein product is CAWEQGGTEAFF.

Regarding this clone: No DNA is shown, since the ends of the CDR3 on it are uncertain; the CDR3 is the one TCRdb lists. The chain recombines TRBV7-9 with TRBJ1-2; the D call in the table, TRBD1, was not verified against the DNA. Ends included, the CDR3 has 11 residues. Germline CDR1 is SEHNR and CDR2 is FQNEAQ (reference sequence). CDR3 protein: CASSFGQGNTF.

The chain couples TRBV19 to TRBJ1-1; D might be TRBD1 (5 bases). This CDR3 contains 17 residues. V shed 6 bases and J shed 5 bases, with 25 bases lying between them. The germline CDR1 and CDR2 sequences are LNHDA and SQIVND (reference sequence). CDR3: CASSQQRGVALKTEAFF. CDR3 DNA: TGTGCCAGTAGCCAACAACGGGGGGTCGCATTAAAGACTGAAGCTTTCTTT.

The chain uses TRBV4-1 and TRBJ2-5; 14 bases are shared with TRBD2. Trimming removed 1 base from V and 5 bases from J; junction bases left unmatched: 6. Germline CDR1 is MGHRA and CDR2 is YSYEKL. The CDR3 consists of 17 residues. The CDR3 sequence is CASSQVTSGGAGETQYF. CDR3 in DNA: TGCGCCAGCAGCCAAGTGACTAGCGGGGGGGCCGGGGAGACCCAGTACTTC.

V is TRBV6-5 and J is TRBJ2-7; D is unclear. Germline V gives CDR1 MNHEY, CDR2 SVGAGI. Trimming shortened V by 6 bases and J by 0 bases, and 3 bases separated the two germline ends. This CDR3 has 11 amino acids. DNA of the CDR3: TGTGCCAGCAGGGACTCCTACGAGCAGTACTTC. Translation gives CASRDSYEQYF.